Below are 31 T cell receptor beta chains sequenced from a single sample in a study of PD-1 blockade in classical Hodgkin lymphoma. Libraries were prepared by immunoSEQ multiplex PCR; TCRdb keeps only in-frame clonotypes and omits some of them. Of under 7,000 clones listed, 60% to 80% are singletons. Following autologous stem cell transplantation, relapse occurred in every patient, and exposure to brentuximab vedotin varied. The sequences come from peripheral blood mononuclear cells (PBMCs), collected at baseline. Receptors were obtained from a human donor with classical Hodgkin lymphoma.

The CDR3 DNA follows: TGTGCCAGTAGTATAGCGGGGTACAATGAGCAGTTCTTC. Residues: CASSIAGYNEQFF. The rearrangement uses TRBV19 and TRBJ2-1, with D perhaps TRBD2 (5 bases). Trimming left V 1 base short and J 4 bases short, with 5 bases between. Germline values: CDR1 LNHDA, CDR2 SQIVND (reference sequence). This CDR3 has 13 residues.

This chain joins TRBV11-2 and TRBJ2-1; 11 bases are a match to TRBD2. There are 19 residues in the CDR3. The trim removed 1 base at V and 1 base at J, leaving 9 bases unmatched. CDR1 and CDR2 (germline): SGHAT, FQNNGV. The CDR3 coding sequence is TGTGCCAGCAGCTTAGGGAAAAAAATAGCGGGAGGGTCCTACAATGAGCAGTTCTTC. As protein: CASSLGKKIAGGSYNEQFF.

The J gene is TRBJ2-3, the V gene TRBV19; possibly TRBD2 for D (6 bases). The germline CDR1 and CDR2 sequences are LNHDA and SQIVND (reference sequence). This CDR3 is 15 amino acids long. The V end lost 1 base, the J end lost 5 bases, and 13 bases lay between the germline ends. The CDR3 region is CASSIAGAGGDTQYF. The CDR3 nucleotides are TGTGCCAGTAGTATAGCGGGAGCGGGCGGAGATACGCAGTATTTT.

The CDR3 bases are TGTGCCATCAGTGTGTCAGCAGCCTACACAGATACGCAGTATTTT. Translated, it gives CAISVSAAYTDTQYF. The chain links TRBV10-3 to TRBJ2-3; D uncertain. The CDR3 spans 15 residues. The germline V gene encodes CDR1 ENHRY and CDR2 SYGVKD. The V and J ends lost 4 bases and 2 bases respectively, with 13 bases between them.

This rearrangement joins TRBV27 to TRBJ1-2, with TRBD1 matching 7 bases. Trimming cost V 4 bases and J 4 bases; bases outside gene matches: 6. This CDR3 region has 14 residues. CDR1 and CDR2 from the germline V gene are MNHEY and SMNVEV (reference sequence). The CDR3 loop is CASSSPYRGYGYTF. The CDR3 DNA sequence: TGTGCCAGCAGTTCACCATACAGGGGCTATGGCTACACCTTC.

V usage is TRBV9 and J usage is TRBJ2-1, with 10 bases lining up with TRBD2. Per germline, CDR1 SGDLS and CDR2 YYNGEE. CDR3 length: 17 amino acids. V shed 4 bases, J shed 4 bases, and the junction held 11 bases outside the gene matches. CDR3 sequence reads: CASSPWGLAGDYNEQFF. CDR3 nucleotides: TGTGCCAGCAGCCCTTGGGGGCTAGCGGGGGATTACAATGAGCAGTTCTTC.

J is TRBJ2-7 and V is TRBV6-5; possibly TRBD1 for D (5 bases). The V gene's germline CDR1 is MNHEY and CDR2 SVGAGI. The ends were cut back, 10 bases at V and 6 bases at J, with 19 bases in the middle. This CDR3 comprises 13 residues. Here the CDR3 DNA reads TGTGCCACCACAGGACGGGCATTTGGCGAGCAGTACTTC. It encodes CATTGRAFGEQYF.

The chain carries TRBV9 and TRBJ2-1; D uncertain. Trimming removed 0 bases at V and 7 bases at J, with 8 bases between. Germline V lookup: CDR1 SGDLS, CDR2 YYNGEE. This CDR3 contains 13 residues. CDR3: CASSVVHFNEQFF. The CDR3 DNA sequence: TGTGCCAGCAGCGTAGTCCACTTTAATGAGCAGTTCTTC.

V is TRBV6-1 and J is TRBJ2-1, with no clear D. Trimming pared 2 bases from V and 4 bases from J, leaving 6 bases between. Germline V gene sequence: CDR1 MNHNS, CDR2 SASEGT. The CDR3 is made up of 13 amino acids. Here the CDR3 DNA reads TGTGCCAGCAGTGAAACAGAGTACAATGAGCAGTTCTTC. This sequence encodes CASSETEYNEQFF.

Only one count was recorded for this clone. The chain recombines TRBV6-1 with TRBJ2-7, with TRBD1 identical over 7 bases. This CDR3 has 14 amino acids. Germline V gene lookup returns CDR1 MNHNS and CDR2 SASEGT. With 7 bases clipped from V and 2 bases from J, the junction kept 8 bases outside the gene matches. The CDR3 region is CASTTGDRTYEQYF. The CDR3 coding sequence is TGTGCCAGCACAACCGGGGACAGAACCTACGAGCAGTACTTC.

The gene calls are TRBV6-1 and TRBJ2-5, with D unresolved. Trimming shortened V by 4 bases and J by 1 base, and 10 bases separated the two germline ends. The CDR3 runs 14 residues. Germline CDR1 MNHNS, CDR2 SASEGT. The CDR3 nucleotides are TGTGCCAGCAGTGGAAGGGCGCTCCAAGAGACCCAGTACTTC. It codes for CASSGRALQETQYF.

This clone was detected once. The V call is TRBV2, the J call TRBJ2-7; D perhaps matches TRBD2 (5 bases). From germline, CDR1 is SNHLY and CDR2 FYNNEI. With 6 bases removed from V and 2 bases from J, the gap between germline ends came to 17 bases. The CDR3 runs 15 residues. CDR3 nucleotide sequence: TGTGCCAGCAGAGATGTAGTTGGGAGCCCCTACGAGCAGTACTTC. Protein product: CASRDVVGSPYEQYF.

The J gene is TRBJ2-7, the V gene TRBV28, with 10 bases matching TRBD2. This CDR3 region has 14 residues. V was clipped by 3 bases and J by 6 bases; unmatched bases: 5. Looked up from germline, CDR1 is MDHEN and CDR2 is SYDVKM. CDR3 bases: TGTGCCAGCAGTTTCCTAGCGGGAGCAGGCGAGCAGTACTTC. Residues: CASSFLAGAGEQYF.

This clone came up a few times. This chain links TRBV6-4 with TRBJ2-1, with 9 bases matching TRBD2. The V segment lost 3 bases and the J segment 6 bases; nucleotides outside the gene matches: 6. Germline V gene lookup returns CDR1 MRHNA and CDR2 SNTAGT. The CDR3 consists of 15 residues. The CDR3 nucleotides read TGTGCCAGCAGTGAAAGAGCGGGGGGAGCCAATGAGCAGTTCTTC. Encoded protein: CASSERAGGANEQFF.

V and J are TRBV7-2 and TRBJ2-2; no definite D call. Trimming took off 5 bases at V and 1 base at J, with 8 bases between the two ends. Germline assignment: CDR1 SGHTA and CDR2 FQGNSA. This CDR3 spans 14 amino acids. CDR3 nucleotide sequence: TGTGCCAGCAGCCAAGAAGAGAACACCGGGGAGCTGTTTTTT. This translates into CASSQEENTGELFF.

The chain links TRBV18 to TRBJ2-3; 11 bases line up with TRBD2. J was trimmed by 3 bases and V by 6 bases; bases with no gene match: 8. Germline V gene sequence: CDR1 KGHSH, CDR2 LQKENI. The CDR3 consists of 16 residues. DNA of the CDR3: TGTGCCAGCTCTCCCCTAGCGGGAGGAGAGACAGATACGCAGTATTTT. Translation: CASSPLAGGETDTQYF. The whole variable domain, remainder taken from reference TRBV18 and TRBJ2-3, is NAGVMQNPRHLVRRRGQEARLRCSPMKGHSHVYWYRQLPEEGLKFMVYLQKENIIDESGMPKERFSAEFPKEGPSILRIQQVVRGDSAAYFCASSPLAGGETDTQYFGPGTRLTVL.

The chain couples TRBV7-2 to TRBJ1-2; TRBD1 matches at 7 bases. V shed 5 bases and J 6 bases; nucleotides not matched to a gene: 12. From germline, CDR1 is SGHTA and CDR2 FQGNSA. The CDR3 loop spans 15 amino acids. As DNA, the CDR3 is TGTGCCAGCAGCACCCAATCCGACAGGGTCCATGGCTACACCTTC. Amino acids: CASSTQSDRVHGYTF.

The V and J genes are TRBV18 and TRBJ2-7; TRBD1 aligns across 7 bases. J was trimmed by 4 bases and V by 5 bases; bases with no gene match: 8. The CDR3 loop spans 14 amino acids. Germline values: CDR1 KGHSH, CDR2 LQKENI. The CDR3 DNA reads as TGTGCCAGCTCATCCGGGACAGCCCGATACGAGCAGTACTTC. Its translation: CASSSGTARYEQYF.

V and J are TRBV14 and TRBJ2-2, with D unresolved. Trimming removed 1 base at V and 9 bases at J, with 15 bases between. CDR3 length: 15 amino acids. Per the germline V gene, CDR1 is SGHDN and CDR2 is FVKESK. The CDR3 reads CASSQVTSSRRELFF. The CDR3 nucleotides read TGTGCCAGCAGCCAAGTTACCTCATCACGGAGGGAGCTGTTTTTT.

The chain is built from TRBV2 and TRBJ1-5, with D unresolved. The V end was cut by 6 bases, the J end by 6 bases, with 15 bases between. This CDR3 has 14 residues. Germline V CDR1 and CDR2: SNHLY, FYNNEI. CDR3 in amino acids: CASSPLWGCQPQHF. CDR3 bases: TGTGCCAGCAGCCCTCTATGGGGTTGTCAGCCCCAGCATTTT.

The chain employs TRBV19 and TRBJ1-1; D is uncertain. Looked up from germline, CDR1 is LNHDA and CDR2 is SQIVND (reference sequence). V lost 5 bases, J lost 4 bases, and 11 bases lay in between. This CDR3 is 13 amino acids long. CDR3 region: CASSVLKGTEAFF. The CDR3 region has the DNA TGTGCCAGTAGTGTCCTGAAGGGCACTGAAGCTTTCTTT. The full variable domain, with the rest looked up from reference TRBV19 and TRBJ1-1, is DGGITQSPKYLFRKEGQNVTLSCEQNLNHDAMYWYRQDPGQGLRLIYYSQIVNDFQKGDIAEGYSVSREKKESFPLTVTSAQKNPTAFYLCASSVLKGTEAFFGQGTRLTVV.

V and J are TRBV9 and TRBJ1-1, with D possibly matching TRBD1 (5 bases). The ends were cut back, 6 bases at V and 2 bases at J, with 20 bases in the middle. CDR3 length: 16 amino acids. Germline CDR1 is SGDLS and CDR2 is YYNGEE. CDR3 DNA: TGTGCCAGCACCCCCGGGGTTTGGGGGGGTAACACTGAAGCTTTCTTT. Translating it yields CASTPGVWGGNTEAFF.

This chain joins TRBV18 and TRBJ2-3, with no clear D. With 3 bases removed from V and 2 bases from J, the gap between germline ends came to 9 bases. The CDR3 loop spans 14 amino acids. Germline CDR1 is KGHSH and CDR2 is LQKENI. The CDR3 sequence: CASSPSQITDTQYF. The CDR3 nucleotides read TGTGCCAGCTCACCTTCACAGATCACAGATACGCAGTATTTT.

This clone was picked up one time. The final CDR3 position lacks the conserved phenylalanine or tryptophan, pointing to a likely read error. The J gene is TRBJ1-2, the V gene TRBV28; the D is unclear. The CDR3 runs to 12 residues. Between the trimmed V and J ends, which lost 8 bases and 0 bases, there was a span of 7 bases. The germline V gene has CDR1 MDHEN and CDR2 SYDVKM. CDR3 sequence (DNA): TGTGCCAGCCGAACAGCTAACTATGGCTACACCCTC. This sequence encodes CASRTANYGYTL.

This clone was picked up one time. The chain combines TRBV12-5 with TRBJ2-3; 13 bases map to TRBD2. Germline loops: CDR1 LGHNT, CDR2 FRNRAP. The CDR3 is 16 residues long. Trimming took 2 bases from V and 6 from J; bases not matched to a gene: 5. The CDR3 region is CASGLYRTSGSDTQYF. The CDR3 DNA reads TGTGCTAGTGGTTTGTACCGGACTAGCGGGAGTGATACGCAGTATTTT.

The chain uses TRBV7-8 and TRBJ1-5; 8 nucleotides match TRBD1. Unmatched junction bases numbered 9, after V lost 5 bases and J lost 3 bases. The CDR3 extends over 16 amino acids. Germline lookup yields CDR1 SGHVS and CDR2 FQNEAQ. DNA for the CDR3: TGTGCCAGCAGCAGACGCCGGGACAGGCCCAATCAGCCCCAGCATTTT. This encodes CASSRRRDRPNQPQHF.

The chain employs TRBV6-4 and TRBJ2-2; D is ambiguous. In germline, CDR1 is MRHNA, CDR2 SNTAGT. CDR3 length: 12 residues. Deletions cut 4 bases from V and 4 bases from J, with 4 bases between. CDR3 in amino acids: CASSGGTGELFF. As DNA, the CDR3 is TGTGCCAGCAGTGGGGGCACCGGGGAGCTGTTTTTT.

The CDR3 nucleotides are TGTGCCAGCAGCCAAGAACTGACCCCCTATGGCTACACCTTC. It codes for CASSQELTPYGYTF. This rearrangement joins TRBV14 to TRBJ1-2; D not resolved. Per the germline V gene, CDR1 is SGHDN and CDR2 is FVKESK. The CDR3 is 14 residues long. Deletions cut 0 bases from V and 4 bases from J, with 9 bases between. Full variable domain (rest looked up from reference TRBV14 and TRBJ1-2): EAGVTQFPSHSVIEKGQTVTLRCDPISGHDNLYWYRRVMGKEIKFLLHFVKESKQDESGMPNNRFLAERTGGTYSTLKVQPAELEDSGVYFCASSQELTPYGYTFGSGTRLTVV.

The J gene is TRBJ1-2, the V gene TRBV6-1, with 7 nucleotides matching TRBD1. From germline, CDR1 is MNHNS and CDR2 SASEGT. The CDR3 length is 15 residues. The V gene end was trimmed by 3 bases and the J gene end by 0 bases; junction bases not matched to a gene: 4. The CDR3 region has the DNA TGTGCCAGCAGTGATTGGACAGGACCTAACTATGGCTACACCTTC. It is translated as CASSDWTGPNYGYTF.

V usage is TRBV7-3 and J usage is TRBJ2-3, with TRBD1 matching over 9 bases. J lost 2 bases, V lost 3 bases, and 6 bases had no gene match. Looked up from germline, CDR1 is SGHTA and CDR2 is FQGTGA. The CDR3 has 16 residues. The CDR3 nucleotides read TGTGCCAGCAGCTTGCTGGGACAGGGCTACACAGATACGCAGTATTTT. The encoded protein is CASSLLGQGYTDTQYF.

The chain carries TRBV7-3 and TRBJ2-1, with D maybe TRBD2 (6 bases). V shed 1 base and J shed 5 bases, with 12 bases lying between them. CDR1 SGHTA and CDR2 FQGTGA come from the germline V gene. The CDR3 is made up of 15 amino acids. The CDR3 sequence: CASSLIADRNNEQFF. Here the CDR3 DNA reads TGTGCCAGCAGCTTAATAGCGGACCGTAACAATGAGCAGTTCTTC.